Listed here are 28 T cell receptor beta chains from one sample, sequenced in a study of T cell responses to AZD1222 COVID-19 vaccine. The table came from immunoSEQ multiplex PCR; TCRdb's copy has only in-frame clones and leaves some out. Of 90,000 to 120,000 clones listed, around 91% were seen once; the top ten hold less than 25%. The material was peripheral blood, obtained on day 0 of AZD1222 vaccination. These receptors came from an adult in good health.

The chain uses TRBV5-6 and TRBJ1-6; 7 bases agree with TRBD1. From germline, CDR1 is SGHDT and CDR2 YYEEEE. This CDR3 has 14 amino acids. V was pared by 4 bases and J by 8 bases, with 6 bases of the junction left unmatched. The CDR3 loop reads CASSRPGTDSPLHF. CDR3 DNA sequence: TGTGCCAGCAGCCGTCCCGGGACAGATTCACCCCTCCACTTT.

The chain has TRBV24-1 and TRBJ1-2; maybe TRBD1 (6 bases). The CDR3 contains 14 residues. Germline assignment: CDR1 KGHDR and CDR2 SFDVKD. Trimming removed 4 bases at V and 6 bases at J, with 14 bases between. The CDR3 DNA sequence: TGTGCCACCAGTGAGGGGGCTCGGGGGGATGGCTACACCTTC. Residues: CATSEGARGDGYTF.

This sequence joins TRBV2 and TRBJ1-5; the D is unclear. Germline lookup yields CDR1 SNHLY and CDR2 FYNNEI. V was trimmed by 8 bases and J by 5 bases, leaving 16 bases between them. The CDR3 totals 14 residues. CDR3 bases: TGTGCCAGCTCGAGGTCGGGCGGGGATCAGCCCCAGCATTTT. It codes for CASSRSGGDQPQHF.

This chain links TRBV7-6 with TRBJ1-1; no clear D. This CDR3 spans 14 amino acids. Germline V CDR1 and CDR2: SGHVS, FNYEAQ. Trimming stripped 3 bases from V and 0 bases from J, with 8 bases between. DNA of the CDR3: TGTGCCAGCAGCTTTACGGATTTGAACACTGAAGCTTTCTTT. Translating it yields CASSFTDLNTEAFF.

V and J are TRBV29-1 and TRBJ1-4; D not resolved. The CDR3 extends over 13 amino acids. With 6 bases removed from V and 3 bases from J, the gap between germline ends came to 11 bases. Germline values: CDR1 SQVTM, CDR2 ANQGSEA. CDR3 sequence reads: CSVSVAANEKLFF. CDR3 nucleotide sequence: TGCAGCGTATCCGTGGCAGCTAATGAAAAACTGTTTTTT.

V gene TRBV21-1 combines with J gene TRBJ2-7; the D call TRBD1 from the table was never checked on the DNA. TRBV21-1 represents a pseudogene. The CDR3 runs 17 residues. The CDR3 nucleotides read TGTGCCAGCAGCAAGGGACAGGGGTATTTTGGCTCCTACGAGCAGTACTTC. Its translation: CASSKGQGYFGSYEQYF.

The CDR3 protein is CAISLTGMNTEAFF. In DNA form, the CDR3 reads TGTGCCATCAGCCTGACAGGGATGAACACTGAAGCTTTCTTT. The genes are TRBV10-3 and TRBJ1-1, with 7 bases lining up with TRBD1. This CDR3 spans 14 amino acids. Germline V CDR1 and CDR2: ENHRY, SYGVKD. V lost 6 bases to trimming and J lost 0 bases; unmatched junction nucleotides: 4.

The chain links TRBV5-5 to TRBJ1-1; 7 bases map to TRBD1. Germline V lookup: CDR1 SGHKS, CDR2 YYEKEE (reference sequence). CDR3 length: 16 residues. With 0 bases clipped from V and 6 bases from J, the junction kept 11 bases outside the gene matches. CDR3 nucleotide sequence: TGTGCCAGCAGCTTGGCCAGAAGGACAGGTTGGTCTGAAGCTTTCTTT. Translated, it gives CASSLARRTGWSEAFF.

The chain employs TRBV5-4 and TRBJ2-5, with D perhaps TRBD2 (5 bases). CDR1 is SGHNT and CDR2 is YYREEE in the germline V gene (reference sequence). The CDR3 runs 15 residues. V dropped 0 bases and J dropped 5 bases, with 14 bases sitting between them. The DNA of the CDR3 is TGTGCCAGCAGCTTGGCCATCCCACCGGGGGAGACCCAGTACTTC. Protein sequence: CASSLAIPPGETQYF.

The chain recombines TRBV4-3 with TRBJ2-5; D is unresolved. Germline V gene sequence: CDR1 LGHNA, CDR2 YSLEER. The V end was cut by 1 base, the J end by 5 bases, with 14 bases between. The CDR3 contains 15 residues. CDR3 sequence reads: CASSQGHGLQETQYF. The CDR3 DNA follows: TGCGCCAGCAGCCAAGGTCACGGGTTGCAGGAGACCCAGTACTTC.

For the CDR3, the DNA is TGTGCCAGCTCACCCCGAGGCCCAGGAAGCGATACGGTCAATGGCTACACCTTC. Translated: CASSPRGPGSDTVNGYTF. This chain uses TRBV18 with TRBJ1-2; D is ambiguous. The CDR3 is 18 residues long. Germline values: CDR1 KGHSH, CDR2 LQKENI. V was trimmed by 3 bases and J by 6 bases, leaving 26 bases between them.

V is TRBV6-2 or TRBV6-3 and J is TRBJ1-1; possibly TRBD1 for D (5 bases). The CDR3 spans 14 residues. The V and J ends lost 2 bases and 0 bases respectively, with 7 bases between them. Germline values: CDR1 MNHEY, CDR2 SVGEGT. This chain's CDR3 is CASSYGALNTEAFF. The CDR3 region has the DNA TGTGCCAGCAGTTACGGGGCGTTGAACACTGAAGCTTTCTTT.

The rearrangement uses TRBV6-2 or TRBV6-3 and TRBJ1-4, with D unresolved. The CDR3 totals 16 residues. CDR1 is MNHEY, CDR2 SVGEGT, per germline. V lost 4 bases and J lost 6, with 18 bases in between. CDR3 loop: CASSSNRLGYDEKLFF. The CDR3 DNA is TGTGCCAGCAGTTCAAATCGCCTCGGGTATGATGAAAAACTGTTTTTT.

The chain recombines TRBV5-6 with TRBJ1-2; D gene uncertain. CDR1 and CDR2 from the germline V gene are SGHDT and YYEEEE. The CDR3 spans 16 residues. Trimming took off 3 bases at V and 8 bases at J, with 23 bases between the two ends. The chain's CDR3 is CASSSLPDSSMGGYTF. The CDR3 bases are TGTGCCAGCAGCTCCCTCCCGGATTCGTCTATGGGGGGCTACACCTTC.

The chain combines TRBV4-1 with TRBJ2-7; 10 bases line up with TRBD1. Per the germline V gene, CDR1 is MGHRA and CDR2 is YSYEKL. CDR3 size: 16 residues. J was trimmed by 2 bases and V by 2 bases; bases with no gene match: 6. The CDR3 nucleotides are TGCGCCAGCAGCCAAAGGGGACAGGGGTTCCCCTACGAGCAGTACTTC. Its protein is CASSQRGQGFPYEQYF.

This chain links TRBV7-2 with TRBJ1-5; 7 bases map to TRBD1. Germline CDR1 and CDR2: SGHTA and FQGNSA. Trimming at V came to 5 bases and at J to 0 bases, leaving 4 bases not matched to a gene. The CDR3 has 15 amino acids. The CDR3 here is CASSRDSNSNQPQHF. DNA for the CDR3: TGTGCCAGCAGCCGGGACAGCAATAGCAATCAGCCCCAGCATTTT. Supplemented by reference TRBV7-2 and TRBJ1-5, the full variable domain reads GAGVSQSPSNKVTEKGKDVELRCDPISGHTALYWYRQSLGQGLEFLIYFQGNSAPDKSGLPSDRFSAERTGGSVSTLTIQRTQQEDSAVYLCASSRDSNSNQPQHFGDGTRLSIL.

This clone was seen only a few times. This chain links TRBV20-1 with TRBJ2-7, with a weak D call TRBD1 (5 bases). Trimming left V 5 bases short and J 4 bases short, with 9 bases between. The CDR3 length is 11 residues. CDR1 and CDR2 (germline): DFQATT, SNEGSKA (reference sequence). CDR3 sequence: CSAPDKYEQYF. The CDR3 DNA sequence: TGCAGTGCTCCGGACAAGTACGAGCAGTACTTC.

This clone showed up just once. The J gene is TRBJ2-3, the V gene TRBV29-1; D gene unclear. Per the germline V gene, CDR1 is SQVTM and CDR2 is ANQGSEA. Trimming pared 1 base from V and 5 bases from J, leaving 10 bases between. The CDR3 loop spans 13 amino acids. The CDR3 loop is CSVEGDERDTQYF. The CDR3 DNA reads TGCAGCGTTGAAGGGGATGAAAGAGATACGCAGTATTTT.

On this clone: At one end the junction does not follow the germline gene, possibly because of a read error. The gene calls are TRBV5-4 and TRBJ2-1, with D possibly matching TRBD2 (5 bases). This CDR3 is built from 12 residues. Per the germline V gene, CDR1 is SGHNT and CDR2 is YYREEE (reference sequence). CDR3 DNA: TGCTCAGCGGCTAGCTCCTACAATGAGCAGTTCTTC. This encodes CSAASSYNEQFF.

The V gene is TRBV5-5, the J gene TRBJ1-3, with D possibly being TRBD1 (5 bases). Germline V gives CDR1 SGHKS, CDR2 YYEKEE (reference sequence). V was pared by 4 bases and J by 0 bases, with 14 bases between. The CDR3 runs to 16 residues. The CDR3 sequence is CASSRGLEISGNTIYF. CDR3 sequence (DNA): TGTGCCAGCAGCCGGGGGTTAGAAATCTCTGGAAACACCATATATTTT.

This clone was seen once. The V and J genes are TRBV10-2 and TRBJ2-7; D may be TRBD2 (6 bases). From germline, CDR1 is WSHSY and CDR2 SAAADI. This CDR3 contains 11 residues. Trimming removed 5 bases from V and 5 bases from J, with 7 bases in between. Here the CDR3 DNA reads TGCGCCAGCAGTCAGCGGGACGAGCAGTACTTC. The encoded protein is CASSQRDEQYF.

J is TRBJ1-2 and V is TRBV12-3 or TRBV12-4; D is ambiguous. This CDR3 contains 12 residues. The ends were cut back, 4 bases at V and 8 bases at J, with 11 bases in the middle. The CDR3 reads CASSSTTSGYTF. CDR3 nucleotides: TGTGCCAGCAGTTCGACGACAAGCGGCTACACCTTC.

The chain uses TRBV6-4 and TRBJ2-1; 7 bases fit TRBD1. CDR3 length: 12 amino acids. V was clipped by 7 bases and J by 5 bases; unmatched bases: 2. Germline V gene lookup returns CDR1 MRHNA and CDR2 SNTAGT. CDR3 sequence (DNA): TGTGCCAGCACGGACAGGAACAATGAGCAGTTCTTC. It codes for CASTDRNNEQFF.

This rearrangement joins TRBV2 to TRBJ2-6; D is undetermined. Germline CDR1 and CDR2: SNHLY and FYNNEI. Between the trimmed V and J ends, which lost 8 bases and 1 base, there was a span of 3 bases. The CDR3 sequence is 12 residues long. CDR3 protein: CASESGANVLTF. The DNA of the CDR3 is TGTGCCAGCGAATCTGGGGCCAACGTCCTGACTTTC. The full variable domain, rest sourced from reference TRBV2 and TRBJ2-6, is EPEVTQTPSHQVTQMGQEVILRCVPISNHLYFYWYRQILGQKVEFLVSFYNNEISEKSEIFDDQFSVERPDGSNFTLKIRSTKLEDSAMYFCASESGANVLTFGAGSRLTVL.

CDR3 nucleotides: TGTGCCAGCTCCTCCGGGACAGGGGCGAACACTGAAGCTTTCTTT. It is translated as CASSSGTGANTEAFF. The chain combines TRBV18 with TRBJ1-1; 10 bases match TRBD1. Trimming took 6 bases from V and 1 from J; bases not matched to a gene: 5. The CDR3 spans 15 residues. CDR1 and CDR2 (germline): KGHSH, LQKENI.

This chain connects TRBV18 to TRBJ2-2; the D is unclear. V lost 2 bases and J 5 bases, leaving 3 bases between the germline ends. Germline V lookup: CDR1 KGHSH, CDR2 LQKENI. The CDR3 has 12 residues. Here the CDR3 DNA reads TGTGCCAGCTCACCAGGTACCGGGGAGCTGTTTTTT. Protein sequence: CASSPGTGELFF.

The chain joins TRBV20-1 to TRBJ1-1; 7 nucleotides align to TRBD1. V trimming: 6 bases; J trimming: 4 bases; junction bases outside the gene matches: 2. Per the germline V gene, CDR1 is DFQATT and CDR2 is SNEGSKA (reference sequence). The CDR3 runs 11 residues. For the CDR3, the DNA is TGCAGTGCGTCAGGGGGCACTGAAGCTTTCTTT. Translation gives CSASGGTEAFF.

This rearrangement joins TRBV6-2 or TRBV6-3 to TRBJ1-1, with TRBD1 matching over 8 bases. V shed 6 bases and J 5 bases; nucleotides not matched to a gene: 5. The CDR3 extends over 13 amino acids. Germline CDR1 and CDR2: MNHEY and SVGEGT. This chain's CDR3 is CASSLQGVTEAFF. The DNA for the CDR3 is TGTGCCAGCAGCCTACAGGGGGTTACTGAAGCTTTCTTT.